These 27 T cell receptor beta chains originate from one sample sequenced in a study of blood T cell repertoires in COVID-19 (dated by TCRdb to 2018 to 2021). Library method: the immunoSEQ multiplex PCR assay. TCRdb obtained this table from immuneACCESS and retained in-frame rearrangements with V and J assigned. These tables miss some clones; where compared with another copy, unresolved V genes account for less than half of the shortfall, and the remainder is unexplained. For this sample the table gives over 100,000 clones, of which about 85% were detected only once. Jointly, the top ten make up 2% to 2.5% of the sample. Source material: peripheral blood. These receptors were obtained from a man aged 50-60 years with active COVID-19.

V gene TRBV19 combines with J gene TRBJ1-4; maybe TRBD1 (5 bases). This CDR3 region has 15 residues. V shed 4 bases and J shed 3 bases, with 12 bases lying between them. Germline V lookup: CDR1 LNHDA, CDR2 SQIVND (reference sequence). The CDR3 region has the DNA TGTGCCAGTAGTACCCGGAGGGGTTCTAATGAAAAACTGTTTTTT. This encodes CASSTRRGSNEKLFF.

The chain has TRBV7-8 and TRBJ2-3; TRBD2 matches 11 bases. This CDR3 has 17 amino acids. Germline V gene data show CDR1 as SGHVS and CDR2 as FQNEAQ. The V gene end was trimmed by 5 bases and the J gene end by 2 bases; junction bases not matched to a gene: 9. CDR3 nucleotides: TGTGCCAGCAGCCCAGGGGTTAGCGGGGGGGACACAGATACGCAGTATTTT. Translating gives CASSPGVSGGDTDTQYF.

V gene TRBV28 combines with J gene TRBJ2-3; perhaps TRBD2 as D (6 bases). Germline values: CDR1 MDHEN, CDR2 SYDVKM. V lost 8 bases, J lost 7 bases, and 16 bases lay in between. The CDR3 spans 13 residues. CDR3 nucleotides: TGTGCCAGCCTTCCACCGGGAGTCTATACGCAGTATTTT. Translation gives CASLPPGVYTQYF.

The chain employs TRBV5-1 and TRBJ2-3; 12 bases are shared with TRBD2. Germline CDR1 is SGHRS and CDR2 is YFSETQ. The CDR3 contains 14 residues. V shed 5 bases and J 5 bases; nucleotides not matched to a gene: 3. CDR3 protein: CASRRTSGVDTQYF. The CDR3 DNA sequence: TGCGCCAGCAGGCGGACTAGCGGGGTAGATACGCAGTATTTT.

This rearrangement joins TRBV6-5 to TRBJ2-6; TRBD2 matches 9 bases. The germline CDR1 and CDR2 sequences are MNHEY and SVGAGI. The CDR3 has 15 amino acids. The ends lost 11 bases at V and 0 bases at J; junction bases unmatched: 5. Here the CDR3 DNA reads TGTGCCGCCAGCGGGGGGAGCTCTGGGGCCAACGTCCTGACTTTC. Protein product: CAASGGSSGANVLTF.

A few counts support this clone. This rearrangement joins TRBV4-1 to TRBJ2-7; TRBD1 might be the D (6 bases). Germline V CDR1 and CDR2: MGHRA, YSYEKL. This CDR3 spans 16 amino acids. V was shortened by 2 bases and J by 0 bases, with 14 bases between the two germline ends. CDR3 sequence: CASSQLLQGSSYEQYF. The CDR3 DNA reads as TGCGCCAGCAGCCAACTCCTACAGGGTTCCTCCTACGAGCAGTACTTC.

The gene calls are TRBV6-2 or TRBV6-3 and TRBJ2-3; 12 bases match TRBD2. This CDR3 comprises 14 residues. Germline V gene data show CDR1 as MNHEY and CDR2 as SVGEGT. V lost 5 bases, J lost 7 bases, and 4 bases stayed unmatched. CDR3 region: CASSASGGANTQYF. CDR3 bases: TGTGCCAGCAGTGCTAGCGGGGGGGCTAATACGCAGTATTTT.

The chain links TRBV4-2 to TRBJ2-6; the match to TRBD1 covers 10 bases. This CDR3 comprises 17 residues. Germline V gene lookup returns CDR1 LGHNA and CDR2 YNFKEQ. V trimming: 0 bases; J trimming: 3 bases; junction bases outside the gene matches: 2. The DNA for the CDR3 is TGTGCCAGCAGCCAAGAGACAGGGGGCTTTGGGGCCAACGTCCTGACTTTC. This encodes CASSQETGGFGANVLTF.

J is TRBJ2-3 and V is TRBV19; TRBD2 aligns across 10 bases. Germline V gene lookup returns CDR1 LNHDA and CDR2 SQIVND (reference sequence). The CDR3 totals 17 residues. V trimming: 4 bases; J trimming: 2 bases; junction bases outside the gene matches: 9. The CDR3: CASSSRGAGGYTDTQYF. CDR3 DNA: TGTGCCAGTAGTAGCCGGGGAGCGGGGGGGTACACAGATACGCAGTATTTT.

Here the CDR3 reads CASSVDHSSYEQYF. The CDR3 coding sequence is TGTGCCAGCAGCGTAGACCACTCCTCCTACGAGCAGTACTTC. The V and J genes are TRBV9 and TRBJ2-7; D remains ambiguous. The germline V gene encodes CDR1 SGDLS and CDR2 YYNGEE. This CDR3 spans 14 amino acids. V was pared by 0 bases and J by 0 bases, with 7 bases between.

This CDR3 reads CASSLGPQRGAGNEQFF. Here the CDR3 DNA reads TGTGCCAGCAGCTTGGGTCCTCAGCGGGGGGCAGGAAATGAGCAGTTCTTC. This chain connects TRBV5-6 to TRBJ2-1; 9 positions agree with TRBD2. Unmatched junction bases numbered 11, after V lost 0 bases and J lost 7 bases. The CDR3 has 17 residues. Germline CDR1 reads SGHDT; CDR2 reads YYEEEE.

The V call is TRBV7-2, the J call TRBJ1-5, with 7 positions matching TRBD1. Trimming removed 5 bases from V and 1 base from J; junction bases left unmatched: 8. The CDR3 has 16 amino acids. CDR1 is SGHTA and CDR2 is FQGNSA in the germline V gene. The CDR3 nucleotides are TGTGCCAGCAGCGTGACAGGGTTTTCGAGCAATCAGCCCCAGCATTTT. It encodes CASSVTGFSSNQPQHF. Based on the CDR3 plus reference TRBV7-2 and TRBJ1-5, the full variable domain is GAGVSQSPSNKVTEKGKDVELRCDPISGHTALYWYRQSLGQGLEFLIYFQGNSAPDKSGLPSDRFSAERTGGSVSTLTIQRTQQEDSAVYLCASSVTGFSSNQPQHFGDGTRLSIL.

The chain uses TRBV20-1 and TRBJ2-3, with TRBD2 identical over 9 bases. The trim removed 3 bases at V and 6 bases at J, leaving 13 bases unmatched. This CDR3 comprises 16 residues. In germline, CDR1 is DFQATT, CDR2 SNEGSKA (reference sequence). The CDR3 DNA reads TGCAGTGCTAGTCCCCCCAGCGGGGGGCACATGGATACGCAGTATTTT. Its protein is CSASPPSGGHMDTQYF.

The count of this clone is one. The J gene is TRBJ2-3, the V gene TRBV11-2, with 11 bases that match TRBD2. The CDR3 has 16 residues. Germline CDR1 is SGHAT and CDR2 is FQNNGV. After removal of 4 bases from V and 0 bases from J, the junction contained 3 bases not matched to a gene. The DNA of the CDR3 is TGTGCCAGCAGCTCTCTAGCGGGGGGAAGCACAGATACGCAGTATTTT. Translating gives CASSSLAGGSTDTQYF.

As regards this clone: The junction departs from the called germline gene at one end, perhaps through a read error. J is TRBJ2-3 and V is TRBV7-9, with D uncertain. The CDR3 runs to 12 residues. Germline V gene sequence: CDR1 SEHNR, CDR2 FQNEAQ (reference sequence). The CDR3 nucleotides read TGTGCCAGCAGCCCTTCCACAAATACGCAGTATTTT. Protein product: CASSPSTNTQYF.

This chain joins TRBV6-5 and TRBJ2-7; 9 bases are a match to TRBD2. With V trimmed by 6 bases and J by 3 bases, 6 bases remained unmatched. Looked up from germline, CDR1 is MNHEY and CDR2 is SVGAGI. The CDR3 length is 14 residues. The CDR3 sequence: CASRKLAGIYEQYF. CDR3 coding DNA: TGTGCCAGCAGGAAACTAGCGGGCATCTACGAGCAGTACTTC.

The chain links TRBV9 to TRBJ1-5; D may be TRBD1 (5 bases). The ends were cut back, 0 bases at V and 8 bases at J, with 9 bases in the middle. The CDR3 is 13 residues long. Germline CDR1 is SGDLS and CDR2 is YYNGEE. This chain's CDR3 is CASSVGGGEPQHF. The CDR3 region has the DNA TGTGCCAGCAGCGTAGGTGGGGGGGAGCCCCAGCATTTT.

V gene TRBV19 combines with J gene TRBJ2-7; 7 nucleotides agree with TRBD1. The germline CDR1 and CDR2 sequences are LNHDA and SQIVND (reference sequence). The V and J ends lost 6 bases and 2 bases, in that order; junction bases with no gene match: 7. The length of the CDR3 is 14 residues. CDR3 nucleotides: TGTGCCAGTAGCTACCGGGACAGTCCCTACGAGCAGTACTTC. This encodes CASSYRDSPYEQYF.

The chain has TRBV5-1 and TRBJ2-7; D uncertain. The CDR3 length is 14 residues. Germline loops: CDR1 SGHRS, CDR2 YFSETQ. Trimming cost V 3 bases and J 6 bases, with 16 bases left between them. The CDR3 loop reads CASSSTAYLGEQYF. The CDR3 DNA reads TGCGCCAGCAGCTCGACGGCCTATCTAGGCGAGCAGTACTTC.

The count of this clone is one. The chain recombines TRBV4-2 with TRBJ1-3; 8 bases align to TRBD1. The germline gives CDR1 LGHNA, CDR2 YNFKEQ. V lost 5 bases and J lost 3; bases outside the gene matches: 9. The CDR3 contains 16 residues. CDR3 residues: CASSSQGAGGGNTIYF. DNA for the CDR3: TGTGCCAGCAGCTCGCAGGGGGCAGGGGGTGGAAACACCATATATTTT.

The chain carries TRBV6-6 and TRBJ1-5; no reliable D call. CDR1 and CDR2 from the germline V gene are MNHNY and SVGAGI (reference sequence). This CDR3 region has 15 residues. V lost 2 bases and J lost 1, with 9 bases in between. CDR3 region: CASSYVTLSNQPQHF. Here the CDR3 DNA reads TGTGCCAGCAGTTACGTGACACTGAGCAATCAGCCCCAGCATTTT.

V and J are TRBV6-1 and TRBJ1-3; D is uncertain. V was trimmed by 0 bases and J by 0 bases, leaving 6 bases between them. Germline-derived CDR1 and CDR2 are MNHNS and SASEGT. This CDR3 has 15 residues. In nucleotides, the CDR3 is TGTGCCAGCAGTGAAGCGCACGGCTCTGGAAACACCATATATTTT. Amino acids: CASSEAHGSGNTIYF.

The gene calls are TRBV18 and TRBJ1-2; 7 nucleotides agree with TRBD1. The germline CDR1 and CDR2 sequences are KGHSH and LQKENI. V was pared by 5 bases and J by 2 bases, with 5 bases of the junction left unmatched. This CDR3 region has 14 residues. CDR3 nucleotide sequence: TGTGCCAGCTCAAAACAGGGGCCAAACTATGGCTACACCTTC. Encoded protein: CASSKQGPNYGYTF. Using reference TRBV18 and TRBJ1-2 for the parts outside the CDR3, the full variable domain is NAGVMQNPRHLVRRRGQEARLRCSPMKGHSHVYWYRQLPEEGLKFMVYLQKENIIDESGMPKERFSAEFPKEGPSILRIQQVVRGDSAAYFCASSKQGPNYGYTFGSGTRLTVV.

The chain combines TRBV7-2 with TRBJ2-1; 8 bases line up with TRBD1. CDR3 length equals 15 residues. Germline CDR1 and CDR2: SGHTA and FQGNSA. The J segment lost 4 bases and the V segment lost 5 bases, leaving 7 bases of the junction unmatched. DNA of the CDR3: TGTGCCAGCAGCCTAGACAGGGGACAATACAATGAGCAGTTCTTC. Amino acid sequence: CASSLDRGQYNEQFF.

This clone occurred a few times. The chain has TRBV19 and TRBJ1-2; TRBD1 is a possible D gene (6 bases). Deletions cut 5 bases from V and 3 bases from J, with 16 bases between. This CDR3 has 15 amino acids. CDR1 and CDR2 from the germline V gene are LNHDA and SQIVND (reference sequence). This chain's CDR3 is CASSARVGHDYGYTF. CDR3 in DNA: TGTGCCAGTAGTGCGAGGGTGGGACACGACTATGGCTACACCTTC.

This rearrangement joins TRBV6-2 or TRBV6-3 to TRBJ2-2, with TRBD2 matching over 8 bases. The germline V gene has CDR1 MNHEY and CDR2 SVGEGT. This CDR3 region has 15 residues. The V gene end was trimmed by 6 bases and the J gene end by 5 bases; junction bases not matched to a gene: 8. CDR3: CASSRGGHRTGELFF. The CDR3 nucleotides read TGTGCCAGCAGCCGGGGGGGCCATAGGACCGGGGAGCTGTTTTTT.

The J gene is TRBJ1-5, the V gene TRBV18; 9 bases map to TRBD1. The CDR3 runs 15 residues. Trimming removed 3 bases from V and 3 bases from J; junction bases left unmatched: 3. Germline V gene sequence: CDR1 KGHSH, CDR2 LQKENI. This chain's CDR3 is CASSPGQGYNQPQHF. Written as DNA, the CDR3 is TGTGCCAGCTCACCGGGACAGGGCTACAATCAGCCCCAGCATTTT.